Below, 19 T cell receptor beta chains from the same sample are listed, as sequenced in a study of cytomegalovirus exposure and HLA in healthy donors. The protocol was immunoSEQ multiplex PCR, while the TCRdb copy is restricted to in-frame clones and leaves out a portion. The data contain 120,000 to 150,000 clones, 80% to 90% of them singletons. The sequencing sample was made of PBMCs. These receptors came from a young woman in good health and CMV-seronegative.

The rearrangement links TRBV6-5 to TRBJ2-1, with D tentatively TRBD1 (6 bases). Trimming removed 1 base at V and 7 bases at J, with 11 bases between. This CDR3 is 14 amino acids long. Germline CDR1 and CDR2: MNHEY and SVGAGI. The CDR3: CASSYFGQLNEQFF. The CDR3 region has the DNA TGTGCCAGCAGTTACTTCGGACAGCTGAATGAGCAGTTCTTC.

The V call is TRBV28, the J call TRBJ1-2; 8 nucleotides agree with TRBD1. Per germline, CDR1 MDHEN and CDR2 SYDVKM. The trim removed 7 bases at V and 2 bases at J, leaving 6 bases unmatched. This CDR3 contains 14 residues. The CDR3 reads CASTSTGANYGYTF. CDR3 in DNA: TGTGCCAGCACTTCGACAGGGGCAAACTATGGCTACACCTTC.

The chain combines TRBV28 with TRBJ1-5, with D perhaps TRBD1 (6 bases). The V and J ends lost 5 bases and 2 bases respectively, with 13 bases between them. Per the germline V gene, CDR1 is MDHEN and CDR2 is SYDVKM. The CDR3 sequence is 15 residues long. The CDR3 DNA follows: TGTGCCAGCAGTCTACAGGGAATAGGCAATCAGCCCCAGCATTTT. This codes for CASSLQGIGNQPQHF.

The chain employs TRBV10-3 and TRBJ1-1; the D gene is possibly TRBD1 (6 bases). The V end was cut by 8 bases, the J end by 11 bases, with 18 bases between. Germline V gives CDR1 ENHRY, CDR2 SYGVKD. The CDR3 consists of 12 residues. CDR3 region: CAIGARGVAAFF. Written as DNA, the CDR3 is TGTGCCATCGGCGCCAGGGGAGTTGCGGCTTTCTTT.

The chain has TRBV18 and TRBJ1-1, with 8 bases lining up with TRBD1. From germline, CDR1 is KGHSH and CDR2 LQKENI. V lost 3 bases to trimming and J lost 1 base; unmatched junction nucleotides: 1. The CDR3 is 14 amino acids. CDR3 DNA sequence: TGTGCCAGCTCACCGACAGGGGCGAACACTGAAGCTTTCTTT. Translated, it gives CASSPTGANTEAFF.

The V and J genes are TRBV7-2 and TRBJ1-2, with 8 bases that match TRBD1. Losses at the gene ends were 4 bases for V and 8 bases for J; bases not matched to a gene: 12. Germline loops: CDR1 SGHTA, CDR2 FQGNSA. The CDR3 consists of 15 residues. The CDR3 DNA is TGTGCCAGCAGCTCGACGAACGACAGGGGCGGGGGCTACACCTTC. It is translated as CASSSTNDRGGGYTF. Full variable domain (missing parts from reference TRBV7-2 and TRBJ1-2): GAGVSQSPSNKVTEKGKDVELRCDPISGHTALYWYRQSLGQGLEFLIYFQGNSAPDKSGLPSDRFSAERTGGSVSTLTIQRTQQEDSAVYLCASSSTNDRGGGYTFGSGTRLTVV.

The gene calls are TRBV5-4 and TRBJ2-1; 7 nucleotides line up with TRBD2. Germline-derived CDR1 and CDR2 are SGHNT and YYREEE (reference sequence). The CDR3 loop spans 13 amino acids. The junction had 4 bases not matched to a gene; V was cut back by 3 bases and J by 7 bases. CDR3 sequence reads: CASSSGTTNEQFF. The CDR3 DNA reads TGTGCCAGCAGCTCTGGGACTACGAATGAGCAGTTCTTC.

The chain combines TRBV9 with TRBJ1-6; perhaps TRBD1 as D (6 bases). The CDR3 has 14 amino acids. Between the trimmed V and J ends, which lost 5 bases and 7 bases, there was a span of 13 bases. Germline V gene data show CDR1 as SGDLS and CDR2 as YYNGEE. For the CDR3, the DNA is TGTGCCAGCAGAGCCGGGACATCGAATTCACCCCTCCACTTT. Its translation: CASRAGTSNSPLHF.

The chain employs TRBV15 and TRBJ1-5; D uncertain. Trimming stripped 9 bases from V and 2 bases from J, with 14 bases between. The CDR3 spans 14 residues. Germline CDR1 reads LNHNV; CDR2 reads YYDKDF (reference sequence). CDR3 loop: CATRGTMGNQPQHF. The CDR3, as DNA: TGTGCCACTCGGGGTACTATGGGCAATCAGCCCCAGCATTTT.

This chain connects TRBV2 to TRBJ2-7; D is possibly TRBD1 (5 bases). The CDR3 has 18 amino acids. With 4 bases removed from V and 1 base from J, the gap between germline ends came to 23 bases. The germline CDR1 and CDR2 sequences are SNHLY and FYNNEI. CDR3: CASSASSSQVRVSYEQYF. CDR3 nucleotide sequence: TGTGCCAGCAGTGCGTCTTCTTCGCAGGTCAGGGTTTCCTACGAGCAGTACTTC.

The rearrangement uses TRBV4-1 and TRBJ2-7; 7 bases match TRBD2. The CDR3 is 11 residues long. Germline V gene data show CDR1 as MGHRA and CDR2 as YSYEKL. J gave up 7 bases and V 4 bases, and 1 base lay outside the gene matches. The CDR3 region has the DNA TGCGCCAGCAGCCCCGGGGGGGAGCAGTACTTC. Translation gives CASSPGGEQYF.

The CDR3 loop is CASSLTGDTEAFF. The DNA of the CDR3 is TGTGCCAGCAGCTTAACAGGGGACACTGAAGCTTTCTTT. V and J are TRBV7-3 and TRBJ1-1; maybe TRBD1 (5 bases). The V end was cut by 0 bases, the J end by 3 bases, with 5 bases between. The CDR3 totals 13 residues. Per the germline V gene, CDR1 is SGHTA and CDR2 is FQGTGA.

This chain uses TRBV2 with TRBJ1-1; D may be TRBD1 (5 bases). CDR1 is SNHLY, CDR2 FYNNEI, per germline. The CDR3 runs 13 residues. The V gene lost 5 bases and the J gene lost 8 bases, with 15 bases spanning the gap. CDR3 bases: TGTGCCAGCAGTCTAGAAGGGGCCAACGAAGCTTTCTTT. This codes for CASSLEGANEAFF. Complete variable domain (other parts from reference TRBV2 and TRBJ1-1): EPEVTQTPSHQVTQMGQEVILRCVPISNHLYFYWYRQILGQKVEFLVSFYNNEISEKSEIFDDQFSVERPDGSNFTLKIRSTKLEDSAMYFCASSLEGANEAFFGQGTRLTVV.

The chain is built from TRBV4-3 and TRBJ2-5, with 7 bases identical to TRBD2. The CDR3 length is 16 residues. CDR1 and CDR2 (germline): LGHNA, YSLEER. Germline trimming cut 1 base from V and 7 bases from J; bases unmatched to any gene: 12. CDR3 nucleotides: TGCGCCAGCAGCCAAGTATCGGGGGGAACCCCACGGACCCAGTACTTC. This encodes CASSQVSGGTPRTQYF.

V gene TRBV2 combines with J gene TRBJ2-3; 7 bases agree with TRBD2. This CDR3 is 14 amino acids long. Germline CDR1 is SNHLY and CDR2 is FYNNEI. The J segment lost 1 base and the V segment lost 9 bases, leaving 7 bases of the junction unmatched. Here the CDR3 DNA reads TGTGCCAGTGTAAATCGGGGGGGCACAGATACGCAGTATTTT. Translated, it gives CASVNRGGTDTQYF.

This chain joins TRBV27 and TRBJ1-2, with 9 bases that match TRBD1. CDR3 length: 17 residues. V gave up 4 bases and J gave up 2 bases; unmatched junction bases: 11. Per the germline V gene, CDR1 is MNHEY and CDR2 is SMNVEV (reference sequence). The CDR3 region has the DNA TGTGCCAGCAGTTCCCACAGGGGGCGGCTTTCGAACTATGGCTACACCTTC. Amino acid sequence: CASSSHRGRLSNYGYTF.

This chain uses TRBV5-1 with TRBJ2-7, with 9 bases lining up with TRBD1. The germline CDR1 and CDR2 sequences are SGHRS and YFSETQ. The V and J ends lost 0 bases and 1 base, in that order; junction bases with no gene match: 5. CDR3 size: 16 residues. In nucleotides, the CDR3 is TGCGCCAGCAGCTTGGCCCGGGGGACAGGGTCCTACGAGCAGTACTTC. This translates into CASSLARGTGSYEQYF.

The chain combines TRBV7-2 with TRBJ1-6; maybe TRBD1 (5 bases). Looked up from germline, CDR1 is SGHTA and CDR2 is FQGNSA. V was trimmed by 2 bases and J by 7 bases, leaving 12 bases between them. The length of the CDR3 is 15 residues. This chain's CDR3 is CASSLMGGVNSPLHF. CDR3 DNA: TGTGCCAGCAGCTTAATGGGAGGGGTGAATTCACCCCTCCACTTT.

The chain links TRBV9 to TRBJ1-2; D unresolved. This CDR3 is 15 amino acids long. V was trimmed by 1 base and J by 3 bases, leaving 13 bases between them. Germline CDR1 reads SGDLS; CDR2 reads YYNGEE. CDR3 nucleotides: TGTGCCAGCAGCGTACTTGGCCACCAGGACTATGGCTACACCTTC. Protein: CASSVLGHQDYGYTF.